The 19 T cell receptor beta chains given below trace back to one sample, sequenced in a study of T cell repertoires in cytomegalovirus infection. From the reads, TCRdb called clonotypes with MiXCR, one entry per CDR3 protein. The sample includes around 330,000 distinct CDR3 sequences, around a sixth of them seen just once. The sequenced sample consisted of PBMCs. Receptor source: a human donor in good health (CMV status not recorded). Some clones in this sample may be carry-over from other donors' samples.

A few counts support this clonotype. This sequence joins TRBV5-4 and TRBJ2-7; 12 nucleotides align to TRBD2. Per germline, CDR1 SGHNT and CDR2 YYREEE (reference sequence). This CDR3 has 17 residues. Trimming cost V 0 bases and J 0 bases; bases outside gene matches: 4. Here the CDR3 reads CASSLALTSGGSYEQYF. The CDR3 DNA sequence: TGTGCCAGCAGCTTGGCCTTGACTAGCGGGGGCTCCTACGAGCAGTACTTC.

This clonotype was seen a few times. The chain uses TRBV2 and TRBJ1-2, with 7 bases that match TRBD1. V lost 0 bases to trimming and J lost 4 bases; unmatched junction nucleotides: 8. CDR1 is SNHLY, CDR2 FYNNEI, per germline. The CDR3 spans 16 residues. The CDR3 DNA reads as TGTGCCAGCAGTGAAGCCCACAGGGGTTCGGCCTATGGCTACACCTTC. This sequence encodes CASSEAHRGSAYGYTF.

V usage is TRBV9 and J usage is TRBJ1-5, with 7 nucleotides matching TRBD1. J lost 6 bases, V lost 0 bases, and 6 bases had no gene match. Germline V lookup: CDR1 SGDLS, CDR2 YYNGEE. This CDR3 has 15 residues. CDR3 DNA: TGTGCCAGCAGCGTAGAGGAGGGGGCCGGTCAGCCCCAGCATTTT. Protein product: CASSVEEGAGQPQHF.

V is TRBV10-3 and J is TRBJ1-3; a possible D gene is TRBD1 (5 bases). CDR1 and CDR2 (germline): ENHRY, SYGVKD. V lost 6 bases and J lost 4, with 7 bases in between. The length of the CDR3 is 12 residues. The CDR3 sequence: CAISGGGNTIYF. The DNA of the CDR3 is TGTGCCATCAGCGGGGGAGGAAACACCATATATTTT.

This clonotype was found many times. V usage is TRBV7-2 and J usage is TRBJ2-7; D gene uncertain. Trimming shortened V by 2 bases and J by 6 bases, and 14 bases separated the two germline ends. This CDR3 spans 14 amino acids. Per germline, CDR1 SGHTA and CDR2 FQGNSA. DNA for the CDR3: TGTGCCAGCAGCTTATCTACTGCGTCTGCCGAGCAGTACTTC. This codes for CASSLSTASAEQYF.

This clonotype was seen many times. The rearrangement joins TRBV7-2 to TRBJ2-2, with no clear D. The CDR3 is made up of 12 amino acids. Trimming took 5 bases from V and 5 from J, leaving 6 bases between them. Germline assignment: CDR1 SGHTA and CDR2 FQGNSA. CDR3 DNA sequence: TGTGCCAGCAGCCCTAGTACCGGGGAGCTGTTTTTT. Its translation: CASSPSTGELFF.

This clonotype showed up just once. V is TRBV2 and J is TRBJ1-1; a weak D match, TRBD1 (5 bases). Germline CDR1 and CDR2: SNHLY and FYNNEI. The CDR3 spans 15 residues. Trimming pared 1 base from V and 4 bases from J, leaving 13 bases between. Here the CDR3 DNA reads TGTGCCAGCAGTGAAGTACACGGGACGCTCACTGAAGCTTTCTTT. Amino acids: CASSEVHGTLTEAFF.

This clonotype was picked up many times. The chain has TRBV7-2 and TRBJ1-2; 10 nucleotides align to TRBD1. V lost 4 bases to trimming and J lost 8 bases; unmatched junction nucleotides: 10. Germline V lookup: CDR1 SGHTA, CDR2 FQGNSA. The CDR3 extends over 15 amino acids. The CDR3 sequence: CASSSRQGAMGGYTF. CDR3 DNA: TGTGCCAGCAGCTCACGACAGGGGGCAATGGGCGGCTACACCTTC.

The CDR3 DNA reads as TGCAGTGCTATAACCGGGACCGAGGGTGCCATATATTTT. Amino acids: CSAITGTEGAIYF. The chain combines TRBV20-1 with TRBJ1-3, with D maybe TRBD1 (5 bases). CDR1 DFQATT and CDR2 SNEGSKA come from the germline V gene (reference sequence). The V and J ends lost 4 bases and 11 bases respectively, with 18 bases between them. This CDR3 spans 13 amino acids.

This clonotype was seen a handful of times. This chain uses TRBV5-1 with TRBJ2-5; D tentatively reads TRBD1 or TRBD2 (5 bases each). CDR1 is SGHRS and CDR2 is YFSETQ in the germline V gene. V dropped 0 bases and J dropped 6 bases, with 15 bases sitting between them. CDR3 length: 15 amino acids. DNA of the CDR3: TGCGCCAGCAGCTTGGCTCCGGGACCCCGCCAGACCCAGTACTTC. It translates to CASSLAPGPRQTQYF.

This clonotype turned up a few times. J is TRBJ2-1 and V is TRBV18; the match to TRBD2 covers 12 bases. From germline, CDR1 is KGHSH and CDR2 LQKENI. The CDR3 runs 16 residues. The trim removed 6 bases at V and 3 bases at J, leaving 6 bases unmatched. The CDR3 DNA follows: TGTGCCAGCTCGCGACTAGCGGGGGACCACTACAATGAGCAGTTCTTC. This gives the protein CASSRLAGDHYNEQFF.

The rearrangement links TRBV7-9 to TRBJ2-1, with D perhaps matching TRBD2 (6 bases). This CDR3 is 14 amino acids long. Germline CDR1 reads SEHNR; CDR2 reads FQNEAQ (reference sequence). V lost 5 bases, J lost 6 bases, and 14 bases lay in between. CDR3 protein: CASSGGPPGNEQFF. The CDR3 DNA reads as TGTGCCAGCAGCGGAGGGCCTCCGGGCAATGAGCAGTTCTTC.

This clonotype was recorded many times. V gene TRBV6-8 combines with J gene TRBJ2-5; D uncertain. Germline CDR1 reads MNHGY; CDR2 reads SAAAGT. This CDR3 comprises 14 residues. V was shortened by 3 bases and J by 0 bases, with 8 bases between the two germline ends. CDR3 DNA: TGTGCCAGCAGTTATGAGATGTACCAAGAGACCCAGTACTTC. Translation gives CASSYEMYQETQYF.

In its sample, this clonotype was seen a few times. The genes are TRBV20-1 and TRBJ2-1; possible D gene TRBD2, 6 bases. The germline V and J ends were trimmed by 6 bases and 5 bases, with 14 bases remaining between them. The CDR3 length is 13 residues. Looked up from germline, CDR1 is DFQATT and CDR2 is SNEGSKA (reference sequence). The CDR3 loop reads CSAPGLEDNEQFF. For the CDR3, the DNA is TGCAGTGCCCCGGGACTGGAGGACAATGAGCAGTTCTTC.

The J gene is TRBJ1-1, the V gene TRBV20-1, with D uncertain. Trimming left V 3 bases short and J 0 bases short, with 8 bases between. From germline, CDR1 is DFQATT and CDR2 SNEGSKA (reference sequence). CDR3 length: 13 amino acids. The DNA of the CDR3 is TGCAGTGCTAGCTTACAATTGAACACTGAAGCTTTCTTT. It encodes CSASLQLNTEAFF.

This clonotype was counted at least ten times. This sequence joins TRBV7-2 and TRBJ2-3, with D possibly matching TRBD1 (6 bases). Trimming shortened V by 5 bases and J by 2 bases, and 14 bases separated the two germline ends. CDR3 length equals 15 residues. Germline V gene lookup returns CDR1 SGHTA and CDR2 FQGNSA. CDR3 DNA sequence: TGTGCCAGCAGCCAAAAGCAGGGGTTCACAGATACGCAGTATTTT. It yields the protein CASSQKQGFTDTQYF.

This clonotype was counted between two and nine times. The V and J genes are TRBV5-6 and TRBJ1-3; D gene unclear. Looked up from germline, CDR1 is SGHDT and CDR2 is YYEEEE. V was pared by 3 bases and J by 4 bases, with 14 bases between. The CDR3 covers 15 residues. The CDR3 DNA follows: TGTGCCAGCAGCTCCCCGGTTTCGTCGGGAAACACCATATATTTT. It codes for CASSSPVSSGNTIYF.

This clonotype was observed many times. This sequence joins TRBV7-8 and TRBJ2-3; D remains ambiguous. Germline CDR1 is SGHVS and CDR2 is FQNEAQ. This CDR3 spans 18 amino acids. Trimming removed 4 bases from V and 3 bases from J, with 23 bases in between. The CDR3 loop is CASSSVPAPGRPTDTQYF. The DNA of the CDR3 is TGTGCCAGCAGCTCCGTCCCGGCCCCCGGTCGACCGACAGATACGCAGTATTTT. Combining the CDR3 with reference TRBV7-8 and TRBJ2-3 gives the whole variable domain GAGVSQSPRYKVAKRGQDVALRCDPISGHVSLFWYQQALGQGPEFLTYFQNEAQLDKSGLPSDRFFAERPEGSVSTLKIQRTQQEDSAVYLCASSSVPAPGRPTDTQYFGPGTRLTVL.

In this sample, this clonotype turned up a few times. This chain links TRBV12-3 or TRBV12-4 with TRBJ1-2; perhaps TRBD1 as D (6 bases). The V gene lost 6 bases and the J gene lost 4 bases, with 15 bases spanning the gap. The length of the CDR3 is 14 residues. In DNA form, the CDR3 reads TGTGCCAGCAGACTACAGGGAGTAGTCTATGGCTACACCTTC. Translation gives CASRLQGVVYGYTF.